The present TCR beta chain was sequenced within a study of immune characterization of retroperitoneal liposarcoma. From the PCR reads, TCRdb called clonotypes with MiXCR, one entry per CDR3 protein. The table includes over 10,000 distinct CDR3 sequences, over 45% detected once. This CDR3 has 15 amino acids. CDR1 and CDR2 (germline): MNHGY, SAAAGT. The sample consisted of tumor tissue. The V and J genes are TRBV6-8 and TRBJ2-5; D uncertain. TRBJ2-1 matches the DNA end more closely, so the J call is doubtful. The sequence came from a female donor with retroperitoneal liposarcoma. The CDR3 region is CASSRSAPPYNEQFF. CDR3 DNA: TGTGCCAGCAGTAGGAGCGCCCCGCCCTACAATGAGCAGTTCTTC.